This T cell receptor beta chain was sequenced during a study of control samples from healthy donors and cancer patients (dated by TCRdb to 2018 to 2021). V ends up 5 bases short and J 1 base short, with an unmatched junction base count of 5. The germline V gene (reference sequence) yields LGHDT for CDR1 and YNNKEL for CDR2. The CDR3 spans 14 residues, from the cysteine through the phenylalanine. Only the CDR3 DNA is retained, 42 bases long and in frame from the first base. Library prep was done by the immunoSEQ multiplex PCR assay. What TCRdb holds here is the immuneACCESS table cut down to in-frame rearrangements. Part of the clones is not present; checked against another copy, under half of the missing clones reflect an unresolved V gene, and the others are unexplained. Counted in this sample were about 88,000 clones; approximately 95% of them appeared once. The ten top clones hold 8% of the sample.

Regarding this clone: Its target antigen remains unknown. Per-nucleotide qualities are absent, and no much larger clonotype sits a single base away.

The sample consisted of blood. The sequence joins TRBV3-1 (or the pseudogene TRBV3-2) to TRBJ2-7; TRBD1 aligns with 7 central bases. This receptor was identified in a man aged 18 to 30 in good health. The CDR3: CASSLKGQSYEQYF. Read as DNA, the sequence is TGTGCCAGCAGCTTAAAGGGACAGTCCTACGAGCAGTACTTC.